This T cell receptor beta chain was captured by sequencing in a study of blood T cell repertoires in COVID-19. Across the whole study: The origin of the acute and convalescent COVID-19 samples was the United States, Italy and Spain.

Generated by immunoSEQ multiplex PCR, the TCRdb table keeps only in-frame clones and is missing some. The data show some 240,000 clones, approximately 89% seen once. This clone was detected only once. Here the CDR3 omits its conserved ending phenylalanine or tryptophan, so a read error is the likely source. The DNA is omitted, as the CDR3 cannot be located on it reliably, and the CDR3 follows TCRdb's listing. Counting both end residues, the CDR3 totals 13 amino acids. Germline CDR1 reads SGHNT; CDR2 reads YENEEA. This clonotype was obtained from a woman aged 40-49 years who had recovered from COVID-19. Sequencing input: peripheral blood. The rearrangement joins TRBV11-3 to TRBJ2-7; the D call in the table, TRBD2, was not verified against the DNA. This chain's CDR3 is CASSLFPGSGMAL.